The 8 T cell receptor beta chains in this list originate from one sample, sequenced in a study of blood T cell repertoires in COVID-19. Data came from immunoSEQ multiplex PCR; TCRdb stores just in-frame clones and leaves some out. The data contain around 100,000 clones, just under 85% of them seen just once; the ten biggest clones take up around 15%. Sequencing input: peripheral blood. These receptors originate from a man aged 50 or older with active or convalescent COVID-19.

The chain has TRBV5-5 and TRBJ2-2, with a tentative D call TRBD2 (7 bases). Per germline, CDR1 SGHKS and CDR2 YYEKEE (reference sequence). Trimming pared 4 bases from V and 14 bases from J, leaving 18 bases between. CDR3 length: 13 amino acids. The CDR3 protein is CASSEPGGRALFF. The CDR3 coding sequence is TGTGCCAGCAGCGAGCCGGGGGGCAGGGCACTGTTTTTT.

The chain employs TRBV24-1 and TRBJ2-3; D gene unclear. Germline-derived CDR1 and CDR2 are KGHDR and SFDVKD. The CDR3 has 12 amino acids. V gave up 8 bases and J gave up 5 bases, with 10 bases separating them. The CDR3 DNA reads TGTGCCACCAACGGAGTTGGAGATACGCAGTATTTT. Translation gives CATNGVGDTQYF.

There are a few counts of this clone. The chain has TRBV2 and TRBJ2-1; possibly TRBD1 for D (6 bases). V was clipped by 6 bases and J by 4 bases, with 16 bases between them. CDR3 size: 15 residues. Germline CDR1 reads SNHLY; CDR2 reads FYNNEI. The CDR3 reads CASRSTNQGYNEQFF. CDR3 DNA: TGTGCCAGCAGATCGACCAATCAGGGGTACAATGAGCAGTTCTTC.

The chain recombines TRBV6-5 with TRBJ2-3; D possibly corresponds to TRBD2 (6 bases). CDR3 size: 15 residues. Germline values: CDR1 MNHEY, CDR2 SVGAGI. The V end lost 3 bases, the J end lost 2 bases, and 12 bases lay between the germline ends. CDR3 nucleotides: TGTGCCAGCAGTTATGGGGCGGGATCCACAGATACGCAGTATTTT. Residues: CASSYGAGSTDTQYF.

The CDR3 DNA is TGTGCCATCAGTGAGTCTAGTAATGGGGGAGGCCAAGAGACCCAGTACTTC. Its protein product is CAISESSNGGGQETQYF. This chain connects TRBV10-3 to TRBJ2-5, with D perhaps TRBD2 (6 bases). Trimming cost V 0 bases and J 1 base, with 15 bases left between them. In germline, CDR1 is ENHRY, CDR2 SYGVKD. The CDR3 contains 17 residues.

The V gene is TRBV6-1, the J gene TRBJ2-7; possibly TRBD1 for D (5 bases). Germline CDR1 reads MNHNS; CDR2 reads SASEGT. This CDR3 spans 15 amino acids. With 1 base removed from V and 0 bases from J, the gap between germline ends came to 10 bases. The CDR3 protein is CASSEGAGFSYEQYF. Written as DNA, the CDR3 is TGTGCCAGCAGTGAAGGGGCAGGGTTCTCCTACGAGCAGTACTTC.

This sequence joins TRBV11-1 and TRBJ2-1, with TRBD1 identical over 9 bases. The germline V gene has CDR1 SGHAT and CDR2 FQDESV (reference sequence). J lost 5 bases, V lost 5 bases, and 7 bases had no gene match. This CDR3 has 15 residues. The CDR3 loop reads CASSLGQGNNNEQFF. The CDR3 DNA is TGTGCCAGCAGCCTCGGACAGGGGAACAACAATGAGCAGTTCTTC.

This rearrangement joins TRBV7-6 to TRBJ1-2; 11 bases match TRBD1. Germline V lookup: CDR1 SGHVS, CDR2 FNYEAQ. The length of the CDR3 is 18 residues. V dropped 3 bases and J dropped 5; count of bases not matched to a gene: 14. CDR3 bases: TGTGCCAGCAGCTTGGGCACACGGGACAGGGGGTTTGAATATGGCTACACCTTC. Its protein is CASSLGTRDRGFEYGYTF. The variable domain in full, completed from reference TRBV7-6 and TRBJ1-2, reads GAGVSQSPRYKVTKRGQDVALRCDPISGHVSLYWYRQALGQGPEFLTYFNYEAQQDKSGLPNDRFSAERPEGSISTLTIQRTEQRDSAMYRCASSLGTRDRGFEYGYTFGSGTRLTVV.